This record covers a single T cell receptor (beta chain). The sample belongs to a study of technical replicates of blood from several donors. The CDR3 is made up of 12 amino acids. Germline values: CDR1 MDHEN, CDR2 SYDVKM. The germline V and J ends were trimmed by 3 bases and 1 base, with 4 bases remaining between them. Here immunoSEQ multiplex PCR was the method, and the copy in TCRdb shows in-frame clones only, minus some. This sample yields 68,000 or so clones, of which about 91% are seen a single time; around 0.38% belongs to the top ten. Sequencing was done on a sample of T cells isolated from PBMCs. The V gene is TRBV28, the J gene TRBJ2-7; D is uncertain. The receptor comes from a human donor in good health. The CDR3 DNA follows: TGTGCCAGCAGTTTCCCGTCCTACGAGCAGTACTTC. Protein product: CASSFPSYEQYF. The full variable domain, completed using reference TRBV28 and TRBJ2-7, is DVKVTQSSRYLVKRTGEKVFLECVQDMDHENMFWYRQDPGLGLRLIYFSYDVKMKEKGDIPEGYSVSREKKERFSLILESASTNQTSMYLCASSFPSYEQYFGPGTRLTVT.